The 9 T cell receptor beta chains presented below share a single source sample, sequenced in a study of T cell responses to AZD1222 COVID-19 vaccine. Generated by immunoSEQ multiplex PCR, the TCRdb table keeps only in-frame clones and is missing some. The sample lists more than 110,000 clones, approximately 90% occurring once. The sample here was peripheral blood, taken on day 0 of AZD1222 vaccination. Receptors originate from an adult in good health.

In its sample, this clone was seen once. V gene TRBV7-8 combines with J gene TRBJ1-1; 9 nucleotides match TRBD1. The junction had 4 bases not matched to a gene; V was cut back by 1 base and J by 1 base. CDR1 is SGHVS and CDR2 is FQNEAQ in the germline V gene. The CDR3 length is 16 residues. The CDR3 DNA follows: TGTGCCAGCAGCTTAGGAACGACAGGGGGGAACACTGAAGCTTTCTTT. Protein: CASSLGTTGGNTEAFF.

The V call is TRBV29-1, the J call TRBJ2-2; D may be TRBD2 (5 bases). The CDR3 consists of 16 residues. Per the germline V gene, CDR1 is SQVTM and CDR2 is ANQGSEA. V was pared by 0 bases and J by 4 bases, with 15 bases between. For the CDR3, the DNA is TGCAGCGTTGAAGATCCTGAGGGCATCAGCACCGGGGAGCTGTTTTTT. It is translated as CSVEDPEGISTGELFF.

This chain uses TRBV2 with TRBJ1-1, with D tentatively TRBD1 (5 bases). Trimming pared 10 bases from V and 1 base from J, leaving 19 bases between. CDR1 is SNHLY, CDR2 FYNNEI, per germline. The CDR3 is 15 residues long. In DNA, the CDR3 is TGTGCCACTACAGGTCGACGAGGGCCGAACACTGAAGCTTTCTTT. Translation gives CATTGRRGPNTEAFF.

The V and J genes are TRBV19 and TRBJ1-2, with TRBD1 matching 8 bases. Germline CDR1 LNHDA, CDR2 SQIVND (reference sequence). The CDR3 runs to 16 residues. V dropped 6 bases and J dropped 2; count of bases not matched to a gene: 11. CDR3 nucleotides: TGTGCCAGTAGAACCCCGACAGGGGAAGTCAACTATGGCTACACCTTC. Translating gives CASRTPTGEVNYGYTF.

This chain connects TRBV5-6 to TRBJ1-6; D remains unclear. The CDR3 covers 14 residues. Trimming left V 0 bases short and J 8 bases short, with 9 bases between. CDR1 is SGHDT and CDR2 is YYEEEE in the germline V gene. CDR3 in DNA: TGTGCCAGCAGCTTGGAAAGGCAAGATTCACCCCTCCACTTT. Amino acid sequence: CASSLERQDSPLHF.

This clone was seen just once. The V and J genes are TRBV7-2 and TRBJ2-3; D is uncertain. With 5 bases removed from V and 3 bases from J, the gap between germline ends came to 15 bases. CDR3 length: 15 amino acids. CDR1 is SGHTA and CDR2 is FQGNSA in the germline V gene. DNA of the CDR3: TGTGCCAGCAGCGCTTCTTACCTAGAAACAGATACGCAGTATTTT. It codes for CASSASYLETDTQYF.

The V and J genes are TRBV28 and TRBJ2-7, with TRBD2 identical over 7 bases. The V gene end was trimmed by 4 bases and the J gene end by 0 bases; junction bases not matched to a gene: 3. Per germline, CDR1 MDHEN and CDR2 SYDVKM. The CDR3 is made up of 14 amino acids. The DNA of the CDR3 is TGTGCCAGCAGTTGGGGCGGGAGCTCCTACGAGCAGTACTTC. This codes for CASSWGGSSYEQYF.

The V call is TRBV7-9, the J call TRBJ1-4; D call uncertain. The germline V and J ends were trimmed by 1 base and 5 bases, with 11 bases remaining between them. CDR3 length equals 15 residues. Germline loops: CDR1 SEHNR, CDR2 FQNEAQ (reference sequence). For the CDR3, the DNA is TGTGCCAGCAGCTTAGTTACGAGGGCAAATGAAAAACTGTTTTTT. Its translation is CASSLVTRANEKLFF. The whole variable domain, filled in from reference TRBV7-9 and TRBJ1-4, reads DTGVSQNPRHKITKRGQNVTFRCDPISEHNRLYWYRQTLGQGPEFLTYFQNEAQLEKSRLLSDRFSAERPKGSFSTLEIQRTEQGDSAMYLCASSLVTRANEKLFFGSGTQLSVL.

The V gene is TRBV18, the J gene TRBJ1-2, with TRBD1 matching over 9 bases. With 6 bases clipped from V and 7 bases from J, the junction kept 6 bases outside the gene matches. The CDR3 totals 13 residues. The germline V gene encodes CDR1 KGHSH and CDR2 LQKENI. Written as DNA, the CDR3 is TGTGCCAGCTCGGGACAGGGAACGGCTGGCTACACCTTC. Translation gives CASSGQGTAGYTF. Drawing the rest from reference TRBV18 and TRBJ1-2, the complete variable domain is NAGVMQNPRHLVRRRGQEARLRCSPMKGHSHVYWYRQLPEEGLKFMVYLQKENIIDESGMPKERFSAEFPKEGPSILRIQQVVRGDSAAYFCASSGQGTAGYTFGSGTRLTVV.